This T cell receptor beta chain stems from a study of CD8 T cells in Susac syndrome. Random-hexamer reverse transcription was applied to roughly 0.5 to 1 ug RNA. In TCRdb, the immunoSEQ multiplex PCR reads were re-called with MiXCR into one record per CDR3 protein. The sample shows over 300,000 distinct CDR3 sequences, 92% of them seen only once. CDR3 size: 11 residues. Per the germline V gene, CDR1 is MNHEY and CDR2 is SVGEGT. V was clipped by 6 bases and J by 4 bases, with 7 bases between them. This sequence originates from a human donor with multiple sclerosis. This chain joins TRBV6-2 or TRBV6-3 and TRBJ2-7; no clear D gene. The sample was CD4+ T cells from PBMCs. CDR3 nucleotides: TGTGCCAGCAGCCGTCAGTACGAGCAGTACTTC. Encoded protein: CASSRQYEQYF.